The 31 T cell receptor beta chains presented below share a single source sample, sequenced in a study of T cells after yellow fever vaccination. TCRdb re-called the 5' RACE reads with MiXCR, one entry per CDR3 protein. The sample has some 560,000 distinct CDR3 sequences; about a fifth are singletons. The sequencing used PBMCs, collected 15 days after the yellow fever booster vaccination. Source of these receptors: a man aged 25 to 40 who received the YFV17D yellow fever vaccine.

The chain has TRBV7-2 and TRBJ2-7; D unresolved. Germline CDR1 SGHTA, CDR2 FQGNSA. Trimming left V 5 bases short and J 6 bases short, with 17 bases between. This CDR3 is 14 amino acids long. The CDR3 bases are TGTGCCAGCAGCCCCCGGACGGTCCTTGGCGAGCAGTACTTC. As protein: CASSPRTVLGEQYF.

Here the CDR3 DNA reads TGTGCCATCAGTGAGAGGTCTGAGACTAGCGTCTCCTACGAGCAGTACTTC. The encoded protein is CAISERSETSVSYEQYF. The chain recombines TRBV10-3 with TRBJ2-7; 8 positions match TRBD2. Germline V gene sequence: CDR1 ENHRY, CDR2 SYGVKD. J gave up 0 bases and V 2 bases, and 9 bases lay outside the gene matches. This CDR3 comprises 17 residues.

V is TRBV28 and J is TRBJ2-7, with D possibly TRBD2 on 6 matching bases. Trimming removed 6 bases at V and 5 bases at J, with 20 bases between. CDR1 is MDHEN, CDR2 SYDVKM, per germline. CDR3 size: 15 residues. For the CDR3, the DNA is TGTGCCAGCAGAGGGCGGGACGCCAGTGTCCACGAGCAGTACTTC. Amino acid sequence: CASRGRDASVHEQYF.

This chain joins TRBV29-1 and TRBJ2-5; D is unresolved. The V end was cut by 1 base, the J end by 5 bases, with 5 bases between. From germline, CDR1 is SQVTM and CDR2 ANQGSEA. CDR3 length equals 11 residues. Written as DNA, the CDR3 is TGCAGCGTTGAAGGCGTGGAGACCCAGTACTTC. Translating it yields CSVEGVETQYF. The complete variable domain, with remaining parts taken from reference TRBV29-1 and TRBJ2-5, reads SAVISQKPSRDICQRGTSLTIQCQVDSQVTMMFWYRQQPGQSLTLIATANQGSEATYESGFVIDKFPISRPNLTFSTLTVSNMSPEDSSIYLCSVEGVETQYFGPGTRLLVL.

The table lists this clonotype with a few counts. This chain uses TRBV12-3 or TRBV12-4 with TRBJ2-1; 9 bases agree with TRBD2. CDR3 length equals 16 residues. V gave up 5 bases and J gave up 8 bases; unmatched junction bases: 13. The CDR3 is CASSPPGTSWDDEQFF. The DNA of the CDR3 is TGTGCCAGCAGTCCCCCCGGGACTAGCTGGGATGATGAGCAGTTCTTC.

The V and J genes are TRBV11-1 and TRBJ2-7; 7 positions agree with TRBD1. V was pared by 1 base and J by 0 bases, with 12 bases of the junction left unmatched. Germline values: CDR1 SGHAT, CDR2 FQDESV (reference sequence). The CDR3 totals 18 residues. The CDR3: CASSLGSGQAKSSYEQYF. The CDR3 DNA follows: TGTGCCAGCAGCTTAGGCTCCGGACAGGCTAAAAGCTCCTACGAGCAGTACTTC. Full variable domain (missing parts from reference TRBV11-1 and TRBJ2-7): EAEVAQSPRYKITEKSQAVAFWCDPISGHATLYWYRQILGQGPELLVQFQDESVVDDSQLPKDRFSAERLKGVDSTLKIQPAELGDSAMYLCASSLGSGQAKSSYEQYFGPGTRLTVT.

The CDR3 DNA follows: TGCAGTGCTAGATGGGCTAGCCTAAGTACGCAGTATTTT. Translated: CSARWASLSTQYF. This rearrangement joins TRBV20-1 to TRBJ2-3; a possible D gene is TRBD2 (5 bases). Germline-derived CDR1 and CDR2 are DFQATT and SNEGSKA (reference sequence). The CDR3 length is 13 residues. The ends were cut back, 2 bases at V and 8 bases at J, with 14 bases in the middle.

This chain links TRBV7-8 with TRBJ2-1; the match to TRBD1 covers 8 bases. Germline lookup yields CDR1 SGHVS and CDR2 FQNEAQ. The CDR3 consists of 17 residues. The junction had 10 bases not matched to a gene; V was cut back by 2 bases and J by 4 bases. The CDR3 DNA is TGTGCCAGCAGCTTATTCCAGGGGGCCCAAAAATACAATGAGCAGTTCTTC. Its translation: CASSLFQGAQKYNEQFF.

This clonotype has more than one count but fewer than ten. This chain uses TRBV2 with TRBJ1-1, with 10 nucleotides matching TRBD1. CDR1 is SNHLY and CDR2 is FYNNEI in the germline V gene. V was pared by 5 bases and J by 5 bases, with 5 bases of the junction left unmatched. This CDR3 is built from 14 residues. Here the CDR3 reads CASSRQGAETEAFF. CDR3 nucleotide sequence: TGTGCCAGCAGTAGACAGGGGGCGGAGACTGAAGCTTTCTTT.

In this sample, this clonotype turned up a few times. The gene calls are TRBV18 and TRBJ2-5; no definite D call. This CDR3 is built from 13 residues. Germline values: CDR1 KGHSH, CDR2 LQKENI. The V end lost 3 bases, the J end lost 5 bases, and 10 bases lay between the germline ends. Here the CDR3 DNA reads TGTGCCAGCTCACCGGGGAATGGGGAGACCCAGTACTTC. It yields the protein CASSPGNGETQYF.

J is TRBJ2-4 and V is TRBV20-1; unclear D gene. Germline-derived CDR1 and CDR2 are DFQATT and SNEGSKA (reference sequence). The CDR3 spans 13 residues. The V end lost 5 bases, the J end lost 2 bases, and 10 bases lay between the germline ends. CDR3 nucleotide sequence: TGCAGTGCTCGGGTAGGGACCAAAAACATTCAGTACTTC. Residues: CSARVGTKNIQYF.

J is TRBJ2-1 and V is TRBV5-1; TRBD2 matches at 8 bases. Germline lookup yields CDR1 SGHRS and CDR2 YFSETQ. Trimming took 7 bases from V and 0 from J; bases not matched to a gene: 3. The CDR3 is made up of 14 amino acids. The CDR3 sequence: CASYREGSYNEQFF. The CDR3 region has the DNA TGCGCCAGCTACCGGGAGGGCTCCTACAATGAGCAGTTCTTC.

This chain links TRBV27 with TRBJ2-7, with 10 bases aligning to TRBD1. This CDR3 is built from 13 residues. CDR1 and CDR2 from the germline V gene are MNHEY and SMNVEV (reference sequence). J lost 6 bases, V lost 8 bases, and 7 bases had no gene match. For the CDR3, the DNA is TGTGCCAGCGAAGGGACAGGGGCTAGCGAGCAGTACTTC. Its protein product is CASEGTGASEQYF.

CDR3 loop: CASSPRGSATPGNEQFF. As DNA, the CDR3 is TGTGCCAGCAGTCCCAGGGGGAGTGCGACACCGGGCAATGAGCAGTTCTTC. The J gene is TRBJ2-1, the V gene TRBV28; TRBD1 agrees at 7 bases. CDR3 length: 17 residues. Unmatched junction bases numbered 16, after V lost 5 bases and J lost 6 bases. Germline loops: CDR1 MDHEN, CDR2 SYDVKM.

This clonotype was picked up a small number of times. The chain employs TRBV20-1 and TRBJ2-3; no firm D call. The CDR3 contains 11 residues. The germline V gene encodes CDR1 DFQATT and CDR2 SNEGSKA (reference sequence). V was trimmed by 3 bases and J by 10 bases, leaving 11 bases between them. CDR3 DNA: TGCAGTGCTAGGTCAGGAAATGCGCAGTATTTT. Protein: CSARSGNAQYF.

In this sample, this clonotype turned up a few times. This chain uses TRBV5-1 with TRBJ1-1; D gene uncertain. The germline V gene has CDR1 SGHRS and CDR2 YFSETQ. V was trimmed by 5 bases and J by 4 bases, leaving 12 bases between them. CDR3 size: 13 residues. CDR3 DNA sequence: TGCGCCAGCAGTGCCCAGTGGGGCACTGAAGCTTTCTTT. Residues: CASSAQWGTEAFF.

This clonotype was seen repeatedly, ten times or more. The chain joins TRBV5-1 to TRBJ2-1; the match to TRBD2 covers 7 bases. J was trimmed by 2 bases and V by 4 bases; bases with no gene match: 9. The CDR3 has 16 residues. CDR1 is SGHRS, CDR2 YFSETQ, per germline. CDR3 DNA: TGCGCCAGCAGCCCGGTCGGGGGGAGTGCCTACAATGAGCAGTTCTTC. Its translation: CASSPVGGSAYNEQFF. Full variable domain (remainder filled in from reference TRBV5-1 and TRBJ2-1): KAGVTQTPRYLIKTRGQQVTLSCSPISGHRSVSWYQQTPGQGLQFLFEYFSETQRNKGNFPGRFSGRQFSNSRSEMNVSTLELGDSALYLCASSPVGGSAYNEQFFGPGTRLTVL.

This clonotype was observed a few times. The chain recombines TRBV7-9 with TRBJ2-5, with TRBD1 as a possible D gene (6 bases). This CDR3 region has 14 residues. Deletions cut 3 bases from V and 2 bases from J, with 10 bases between. Germline loops: CDR1 SEHNR, CDR2 FQNEAQ (reference sequence). The CDR3 sequence: CASSFWGLQETQYF. CDR3 coding DNA: TGTGCCAGCAGCTTTTGGGGGCTTCAAGAGACCCAGTACTTC.

J is TRBJ2-7 and V is TRBV14; 7 nucleotides agree with TRBD2. The CDR3 has 18 residues. Germline loops: CDR1 SGHDN, CDR2 FVKESK. J gave up 2 bases and V 1 base, and 14 bases lay outside the gene matches. The CDR3 reads CASSQGDGGGDITYEQYF. The CDR3 DNA follows: TGTGCCAGCAGCCAAGGCGACGGCGGGGGAGACATAACCTACGAGCAGTACTTC.

In this sample, this clonotype turned up a few times. The chain carries TRBV4-2 and TRBJ2-3, with 11 bases fitting TRBD2. CDR1 and CDR2 from the germline V gene are LGHNA and YNFKEQ. This CDR3 has 16 residues. After removal of 3 bases from V and 7 bases from J, the junction contained 9 bases not matched to a gene. CDR3 bases: TGTGCCAGCAGCCATGATAGCGGGAGGGCCTCGAATACGCAGTATTTT. This encodes CASSHDSGRASNTQYF.

This clonotype appeared a few times. V gene TRBV5-6 combines with J gene TRBJ1-1; D perhaps matches TRBD1 (5 bases). The CDR3 consists of 14 residues. V shed 4 bases and J shed 1 base, with 11 bases lying between them. The germline V gene has CDR1 SGHDT and CDR2 YYEEEE. The DNA of the CDR3 is TGTGCCAGCAGCGGAATTGGACAGAACACTGAAGCTTTCTTT. This gives the protein CASSGIGQNTEAFF.

This clonotype has only a few counts. V gene TRBV14 combines with J gene TRBJ2-6; D is unresolved. The CDR3 runs 16 residues. V was clipped by 0 bases and J by 0 bases, with 6 bases between them. Germline values: CDR1 SGHDN, CDR2 FVKESK. Written as DNA, the CDR3 is TGTGCCAGCAGCCAAGACCGTAACTCTGGGGCCAACGTCCTGACTTTC. Translated: CASSQDRNSGANVLTF.

The CDR3 here is CATSPRQAAGQPQHF. In DNA form, the CDR3 reads TGTGCCACCTCGCCACGACAGGCCGCAGGTCAGCCCCAGCATTTT. The rearrangement links TRBV10-3 to TRBJ1-5, with D tentatively TRBD1 (6 bases). CDR1 is ENHRY, CDR2 SYGVKD, per germline. Trimming shortened V by 10 bases and J by 6 bases, and 22 bases separated the two germline ends. This CDR3 is built from 15 residues.

V gene TRBV12-3 or TRBV12-4 combines with J gene TRBJ2-1; 7 bases agree with TRBD2. This CDR3 contains 15 residues. Germline trimming cut 7 bases from V and 1 base from J; bases unmatched to any gene: 7. The CDR3 DNA sequence: TGTGCCAGCATCTCGGGGGGATCGTCCTACAATGAGCAGTTCTTC. As protein: CASISGGSSYNEQFF.

The rearrangement uses TRBV9 and TRBJ2-3, with D hard to call. Between the trimmed V and J ends, which lost 0 bases and 4 bases, there was a span of 12 bases. This CDR3 has 15 amino acids. Germline loops: CDR1 SGDLS, CDR2 YYNGEE. CDR3: CASSVGRVYPDTQYF. The CDR3 nucleotides read TGTGCCAGCAGCGTAGGGCGAGTCTACCCAGATACGCAGTATTTT.

The rearrangement uses TRBV9 and TRBJ2-1; 8 nucleotides agree with TRBD2. This CDR3 is 16 amino acids long. Trimming removed 3 bases from V and 8 bases from J; junction bases left unmatched: 13. Germline V lookup: CDR1 SGDLS, CDR2 YYNGEE. The CDR3 sequence is CASSGRSGGDGDEQFF. The CDR3 DNA follows: TGTGCCAGCAGCGGACGTTCGGGGGGGGATGGGGATGAGCAGTTCTTC.

The CDR3 reads CSAGSRTSEHQETQYF. CDR3 nucleotide sequence: TGCAGTGCTGGCTCACGTACTAGCGAGCACCAAGAGACCCAGTACTTC. The chain joins TRBV20-1 to TRBJ2-5; 7 nucleotides match TRBD2. The ends lost 5 bases at V and 0 bases at J; junction bases unmatched: 12. Germline CDR1 is DFQATT and CDR2 is SNEGSKA (reference sequence). The CDR3 runs to 16 residues.

This clonotype was observed many times. V gene TRBV7-2 combines with J gene TRBJ2-7; 8 bases are shared with TRBD2. This CDR3 has 14 amino acids. The V and J ends lost 2 bases and 3 bases, in that order; junction bases with no gene match: 3. CDR1 is SGHTA, CDR2 FQGNSA, per germline. CDR3 sequence: CASSLKRESYEQYF. The CDR3, as DNA: TGTGCCAGCAGCTTAAAGCGGGAGAGCTACGAGCAGTACTTC.

The genes are TRBV6-1 and TRBJ2-5, with D perhaps TRBD1 or TRBD2 (5 bases each). Germline CDR1 reads MNHNS; CDR2 reads SASEGT. The V and J ends lost 6 bases and 5 bases respectively, with 16 bases between them. This CDR3 comprises 14 residues. CDR3 DNA sequence: TGTGCCAGCAGCCACCCTGGGACCGGGGAGACCCAGTACTTC. Its protein product is CASSHPGTGETQYF.

V is TRBV7-2 and J is TRBJ2-6; 7 positions match TRBD1. Germline V gives CDR1 SGHTA, CDR2 FQGNSA. This CDR3 comprises 12 residues. J was trimmed by 3 bases and V by 10 bases; bases with no gene match: 0. In nucleotides, the CDR3 is TGTGCCACAGGGGGTGGGGCCAACGTCCTGACTTTC. Translating it yields CATGGGANVLTF. Supplemented by reference TRBV7-2 and TRBJ2-6, the full variable domain reads GAGVSQSPSNKVTEKGKDVELRCDPISGHTALYWYRQSLGQGLEFLIYFQGNSAPDKSGLPSDRFSAERTGGSVSTLTIQRTQQEDSAVYLCATGGGANVLTFGAGSRLTVL.

This clonotype was seen more than once but under ten times. The rearrangement uses TRBV18 and TRBJ2-1; the D is unclear. The CDR3 spans 16 residues. V was clipped by 1 base and J by 0 bases, with 10 bases between them. Looked up from germline, CDR1 is KGHSH and CDR2 is LQKENI. CDR3 DNA: TGTGCCAGCTCACCACAAATCTCGGCCTCCTACAATGAGCAGTTCTTC. This translates into CASSPQISASYNEQFF.